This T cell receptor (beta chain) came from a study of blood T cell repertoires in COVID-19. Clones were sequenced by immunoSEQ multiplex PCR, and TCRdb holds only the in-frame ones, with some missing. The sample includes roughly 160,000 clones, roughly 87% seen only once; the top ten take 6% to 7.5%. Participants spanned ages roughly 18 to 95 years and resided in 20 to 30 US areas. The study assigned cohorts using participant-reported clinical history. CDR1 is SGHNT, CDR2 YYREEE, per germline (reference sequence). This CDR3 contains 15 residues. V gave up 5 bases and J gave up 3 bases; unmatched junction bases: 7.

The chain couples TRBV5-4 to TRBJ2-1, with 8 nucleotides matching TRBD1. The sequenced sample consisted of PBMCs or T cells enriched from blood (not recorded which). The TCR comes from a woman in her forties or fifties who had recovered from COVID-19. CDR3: CASRSDRGSYNEQFF. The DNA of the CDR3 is TGTGCCAGCAGATCCGACAGGGGCAGCTACAATGAGCAGTTCTTC.